Listed below are T cell receptor beta chains from one sample, sequenced in a study of blood T cells in healthy people across ages. MiXCR, applied by TCRdb to the 5' RACE reads, yields one record per CDR3 protein. There are some 920,000 distinct CDR3 sequences in the sample; roughly 51% occur only once, and around a fifth lies in the top ten. Sequences were obtained from blood. These receptors came from a woman aged 60-70 years in good health. CDR3s include the opening cysteine and the closing phenylalanine or tryptophan. A D gene is named only where the DNA matches it firmly. Rows give clone size only sometimes, using once, few, many, or a class for an expanded clone.

TRBJ2-3 | TRBV3-1 | - | TRBD2 | CASSQVPGLLVTDTQYF | TGTGCCAGCAGCCAAGTCCCGGGACTACTAGTCACAGATACGCAGTATTTT
TRBJ2-7 | TRBV6-2/TRBV6-3 | few | - | CATGLYEQYF | TGTGCCACCGGATTATACGAGCAGTACTTC
TRBJ2-1 | TRBV20-1 | - | TRBD2 | CSAGGTSGRRNEQFF | TGCAGTGCTGGGGGCACTAGCGGGAGGCGCAATGAGCAGTTCTTC
TRBJ2-7 | TRBV4-2 | - | - | CASSQAASDTYEQYF | TGTGCCAGCAGCCAAGCGGCTAGCGACACCTACGAGCAGTACTTC
TRBJ2-5 | TRBV29-1 | many | TRBD1 | CSVEDGAGTARETQYF | TGCAGCGTTGAAGACGGTGCAGGGACAGCCAGAGAGACCCAGTACTTC
TRBJ1-2 | TRBV7-9 | - | TRBD1 | CASSGTGHNYGYTF | TGTGCCAGCAGCGGGACAGGGCATAACTATGGCTACACCTTC
TRBJ2-5 | TRBV6-1 | - | TRBD1 | CATGDRPQYF | TGTGCCACCGGGGACAGACCGCAGTACTTC
TRBJ2-2 | TRBV15 | many | - | CATRKIAGLNTGELFF | TGTGCCACCAGAAAGATTGCTGGACTAAACACCGGGGAGCTGTTTTTT
TRBJ1-2 | TRBV2 | few | - | CASSEALGRGTDYGYTF | TGTGCCAGCAGTGAAGCGCTCGGCAGGGGAACGGACTATGGCTACACCTTC
TRBJ1-5 | TRBV24-1 | - | TRBD1 | CATAGGFNQPQHF | TGTGCCACGGCAGGGGGATTCAATCAGCCCCAGCATTTT
TRBJ1-1 | TRBV7-2 | - | - | CTSSLRGQNTEAFF | TGTACCAGCAGCTTACGGGGGCAGAACACTGAAGCTTTCTTT
TRBJ2-1 | TRBV15 | - | - | CATSRSSGANEQFF | TGTGCCACCAGCAGAAGTTCAGGGGCCAATGAGCAGTTCTTC
TRBJ2-2 | TRBV2 | - | - | CASRDYRTGLTGELFF | TGTGCCAGCAGAGACTACAGGACCGGTCTCACCGGGGAGCTGTTTTTT
TRBJ2-1 | TRBV28 | - | - | CASSFPVRLAEHYEQFF | TGTGCCAGCAGTTTTCCGGTGCGTCTGGCGGAACACTACGAGCAGTTCTTC
TRBJ1-5 | TRBV27 | - | - | CASSLAGISNQPQHF | TGTGCCAGCAGTTTAGCAGGAATAAGCAATCAGCCCCAGCATTTT
TRBJ2-2 | TRBV9 | - | - | CASSVVSGTSTGELFF | TGTGCCAGCAGCGTAGTGAGCGGGACAAGCACCGGGGAGCTGTTTTTT
TRBJ2-4 | TRBV4-1 | - | - | CASSQDEVLTSMAKNIQYF | TGCGCCAGCAGCCAAGATGAGGTCTTAACGTCTATGGCCAAAAACATTCAGTACTTC
TRBJ2-2 | TRBV28 | - | - | CASTRRGLGTGELFF | TGTGCCAGCACCAGGCGAGGTCTGGGTACCGGGGAGCTGTTTTTT
TRBJ1-1 | TRBV29-1 | - | - | CSVEKLNTEAFF | TGCAGCGTTGAGAAGCTGAACACTGAAGCTTTCTTT
TRBJ2-1 | TRBV29-1 | few | TRBD2 | CSVEGPLGGGGFTDEQFF | TGCAGCGTTGAAGGGCCCTTGGGGGGGGGAGGCTTTACGGATGAGCAGTTCTTC
TRBJ1-4 | TRBV28 | - | TRBD1 | CASRPRGQGSANEKLFF | TGTGCCAGCAGGCCCCGGGGACAGGGTTCGGCTAATGAAAAACTGTTTTTT
TRBJ2-1 | TRBV6-2/TRBV6-3 | - | TRBD2 | CASSWLAVSNEQFF | TGTGCCAGCAGTTGGCTAGCGGTTTCCAATGAGCAGTTCTTC
TRBJ2-7 | TRBV3-1 | few | - | CASRMGGEQYF | TGTGCCAGCAGGATGGGGGGCGAGCAGTACTTC
TRBJ2-7 | TRBV7-2 | - | TRBD2 | CAGSQRASGMIHEQYF | TGTGCCGGCAGCCAGAGGGCTAGCGGGATGATCCACGAGCAGTACTTC
TRBJ2-1 | TRBV25-1 | - | - | CASSDAPLQSSSYNEQFF | TGTGCCAGCAGTGACGCCCCACTACAGTCGAGCTCCTACAATGAGCAGTTCTTC
TRBJ2-4 | TRBV6-1 | - | - | CASKALGGAGENIQYF | TGTGCCAGCAAGGCCCTTGGAGGGGCAGGGGAAAACATTCAGTACTTC
TRBJ2-3 | TRBV6-2/TRBV6-3 | - | - | CASRQAPVWSADTQYF | TGTGCCAGCAGACAAGCCCCGGTTTGGTCGGCGGATACGCAGTATTTT
TRBJ2-4 | TRBV25-1 | once | - | CASSEQATSSEQYF | TGTGCCAGCAGTGAACAGGCCACCTCGTCGGAGCAGTACTTC